This passage covers 28 T cell receptor beta chains from one sample sequenced in a study of CD8 T cells in Susac syndrome. Reverse transcription of roughly 0.45 to 1 ug RNA was performed with random hexamers. TCRdb processed the immunoSEQ multiplex PCR reads anew with MiXCR; each CDR3 protein has one entry. Among just over 300,000 distinct CDR3 sequences listed, roughly 94% were seen once. Sequenced sample: CD4+ T cells from PBMCs. The receptors here all came from a human donor with multiple sclerosis.

This sequence joins TRBV5-8 and TRBJ1-1; D gene uncertain. V dropped 0 bases and J dropped 7 bases, with 7 bases sitting between them. CDR3 length: 12 residues. Germline V gives CDR1 SGHTS, CDR2 YDEGEE. The CDR3 loop reads CASSLGDFEAFF. The CDR3 nucleotides read TGTGCCAGCAGCTTGGGTGACTTTGAAGCTTTCTTT. Full variable domain (remainder filled in from reference TRBV5-8 and TRBJ1-1): EAGVTQSPTHLIKTRGQQATLRCSPISGHTSVYWYQQALGLGLQFLLWYDEGEERNRGNFPPRFSGRQFPNYSSELNVNALELEDSALYLCASSLGDFEAFFGQGTRLTVV.

In this sample, this clonotype turned up once. The V and J genes are TRBV6-2 or TRBV6-3 and TRBJ1-5; 11 bases match TRBD1. The CDR3 runs 14 residues. Germline assignment: CDR1 MNHEY and CDR2 SVGEGT. After removal of 6 bases from V and 6 bases from J, the junction contained 4 bases not matched to a gene. The CDR3 nucleotides are TGTGCCAGCAGGAAGGGACAGGGGGGTCAGCCCCAGCATTTT. Protein sequence: CASRKGQGGQPQHF.

The chain's CDR3 is CASSIEGTSGNTIYF. CDR3 DNA: TGTGCCAGTAGTATAGAGGGGACGTCTGGAAACACCATATATTTT. V usage is TRBV19 and J usage is TRBJ1-3; possibly TRBD1 for D (5 bases). CDR3 size: 15 residues. V was pared by 0 bases and J by 1 base, with 7 bases between. Germline-derived CDR1 and CDR2 are LNHDA and SQIVND (reference sequence).

The chain combines TRBV5-7 with TRBJ2-1, with D perhaps assigned TRBD1 or TRBD2 (5 bases each). TRBV5-7 is identified as an open reading frame with a role that is uncertain. Trimming took off 4 bases at V and 0 bases at J, with 14 bases between the two ends. CDR3 length equals 16 residues. The CDR3 spells CASSLLGANSYNEQFF. The CDR3 DNA is TGTGCCAGCAGCCTGCTCGGGGCAAACTCCTACAATGAGCAGTTCTTC.

V gene TRBV25-1 combines with J gene TRBJ2-3, with a tentative D call TRBD2 (5 bases). Trimming pared 0 bases from V and 3 bases from J, leaving 10 bases between. Per germline, CDR1 MGHDK and CDR2 SYGVNS. The CDR3 runs 15 residues. The chain's CDR3 is CASSEYARVTDTQYF. The CDR3 DNA reads as TGTGCCAGCAGTGAATACGCGCGGGTGACAGATACGCAGTATTTT.

This chain links TRBV7-8 with TRBJ1-2; 7 nucleotides align to TRBD1. The length of the CDR3 is 14 residues. CDR1 and CDR2 (germline): SGHVS, FQNEAQ. V trimming: 5 bases; J trimming: 8 bases; junction bases outside the gene matches: 11. CDR3 residues: CASSITRQGLGYTF. CDR3 DNA sequence: TGTGCCAGCAGCATCACTCGACAGGGATTAGGCTACACCTTC.

The chain uses TRBV5-1 and TRBJ2-2; 10 bases fit TRBD2. The CDR3 runs 17 residues. Per the germline V gene, CDR1 is SGHRS and CDR2 is YFSETQ. Trimming took 4 bases from V and 5 from J; bases not matched to a gene: 11. This CDR3 is CASSPRNSGGKTGELFF. CDR3 bases: TGCGCCAGCAGCCCGAGGAATAGCGGGGGGAAAACCGGGGAGCTGTTTTTT.

V gene TRBV7-9 combines with J gene TRBJ2-2; D unresolved. Germline V gives CDR1 SEHNR, CDR2 FQNEAQ (reference sequence). V dropped 5 bases and J dropped 6 bases, with 16 bases sitting between them. CDR3 size: 15 residues. The CDR3: CASSPLGMGSGELFF. CDR3 bases: TGTGCCAGCAGCCCCCTGGGTATGGGGTCCGGGGAGCTGTTTTTT.

The chain employs TRBV5-4 and TRBJ1-2; possibly TRBD1 for D (6 bases). The CDR3 length is 14 residues. Trimming took 3 bases from V and 4 from J, leaving 13 bases between them. The germline V gene encodes CDR1 SGHNT and CDR2 YYREEE (reference sequence). For the CDR3, the DNA is TGTGCCAGCAGCTCTTACAGGGATGGCTATGGCTACACCTTC. Translating it yields CASSSYRDGYGYTF.

The CDR3 DNA is TGTGCCAGCAGCAAAGAAAGGCTAGATGCGTTTGGCTCCTACAATGAGCAGTTCTTC. Protein product: CASSKERLDAFGSYNEQFF. The chain has TRBV21-1 and TRBJ2-1; no DNA check was done on the table's D call, TRBD2. TRBV21-1 is given as a pseudogene. The length of the CDR3 is 19 residues.

This clonotype turned up a few times. The chain employs TRBV5-6 and TRBJ2-3; D possibly matches TRBD1 or TRBD2 (6 bases each). V lost 2 bases and J lost 3, with 13 bases in between. Germline CDR1 and CDR2: SGHDT and YYEEEE. This CDR3 is 15 amino acids long. The CDR3 DNA sequence: TGTGCCAGCAGCTTAGGGTCGGGGGCTACAGATACGCAGTATTTT. It translates to CASSLGSGATDTQYF.

The rearrangement uses TRBV7-3 and TRBJ2-6, with D tentatively TRBD1 (6 bases). The CDR3 sequence is 18 residues long. The germline V gene has CDR1 SGHTA and CDR2 FQGTGA. Trimming removed 4 bases at V and 0 bases at J, with 16 bases between. CDR3 nucleotides: TGTGCCAGCAGCTCAAGGGGGACGGGGAGCTCTGGGGCCAACGTCCTGACTTTC. Its protein is CASSSRGTGSSGANVLTF.

V gene TRBV29-1 combines with J gene TRBJ1-2, with D uncertain. Germline V lookup: CDR1 SQVTM, CDR2 ANQGSEA. The CDR3 sequence is 13 residues long. The germline V and J ends were trimmed by 6 bases and 2 bases, with 13 bases remaining between them. CDR3 loop: CSVDESGNYGYTF. The CDR3 nucleotides are TGCAGCGTCGACGAGTCGGGAAACTATGGCTACACCTTC.

The chain uses TRBV3-1 and TRBJ2-1; TRBD2 agrees at 11 bases. Germline CDR1 reads LGHDT; CDR2 reads YNNKEL (reference sequence). This CDR3 has 14 residues. The V and J ends lost 3 bases and 11 bases, in that order; junction bases with no gene match: 6. The CDR3 here is CASSQDRLAGKQFF. The CDR3 region has the DNA TGTGCCAGCAGCCAGGACAGACTAGCGGGAAAGCAGTTCTTC.

The V gene is TRBV6-8, the J gene TRBJ1-5; D might be TRBD1 (6 bases). Deletions cut 8 bases from V and 1 base from J, with 12 bases between. The germline V gene encodes CDR1 MNHGY and CDR2 SAAAGT. The CDR3 spans 14 residues. This chain's CDR3 is CASPPGGSNQPQHF. In DNA, the CDR3 is TGTGCCAGCCCGCCCGGGGGCAGCAATCAGCCCCAGCATTTT.

The rearrangement links TRBV11-2 to TRBJ2-3; D gene ambiguous. Germline lookup yields CDR1 SGHAT and CDR2 FQNNGV. There are 13 residues in the CDR3. The V end was cut by 1 base, the J end by 4 bases, with 6 bases between. This CDR3 is CASSLVLADTQYF. The DNA for the CDR3 is TGTGCCAGCAGCTTAGTCCTGGCAGATACGCAGTATTTT.

This clonotype has a handful of counts. The chain combines TRBV9 with TRBJ2-3; 7 bases agree with TRBD2. V was pared by 1 base and J by 4 bases, with 6 bases of the junction left unmatched. The CDR3 length is 15 residues. Germline V CDR1 and CDR2: SGDLS, YYNGEE. CDR3 amino acids: CASSVLSGDPDTQYF. The CDR3 nucleotides read TGTGCCAGCAGCGTACTAAGCGGGGATCCAGATACGCAGTATTTT.

V and J are TRBV9 and TRBJ1-1; TRBD1 is a possible D gene (5 bases). The V end lost 0 bases, the J end lost 3 bases, and 6 bases lay between the germline ends. This CDR3 contains 13 residues. The germline gives CDR1 SGDLS, CDR2 YYNGEE. As DNA, the CDR3 is TGTGCCAGCAGCGTAGCGGGGGACACTGAAGCTTTCTTT. Translating it yields CASSVAGDTEAFF.

The chain is built from TRBV19 and TRBJ1-2, with 8 bases lining up with TRBD1. The V and J ends lost 6 bases and 6 bases, in that order; junction bases with no gene match: 6. The CDR3 spans 13 residues. Looked up from germline, CDR1 is LNHDA and CDR2 is SQIVND (reference sequence). The CDR3 is CASSWTGRNGYTF. As DNA, the CDR3 is TGTGCCAGTAGCTGGACAGGGAGGAATGGCTACACCTTC.

Only one count was recorded for this clonotype. This chain connects TRBV12-3 or TRBV12-4 to TRBJ2-3; the D gene is possibly TRBD2 (5 bases). CDR3 length: 13 amino acids. Trimming removed 6 bases at V and 6 bases at J, with 13 bases between. The CDR3 region has the DNA TGTGCCAGCAGCCTCTGGACTGGGGATACGCAGTATTTT. It yields the protein CASSLWTGDTQYF.

V is TRBV29-1 and J is TRBJ1-1; D unclear. The germline CDR1 and CDR2 sequences are SQVTM and ANQGSEA. V shed 6 bases and J shed 4 bases, with 15 bases lying between them. The CDR3 has 13 amino acids. CDR3 region: CSVAGFGVTEAFF. The CDR3 DNA sequence: TGCAGCGTCGCAGGCTTTGGGGTCACTGAAGCTTTCTTT. Based on the CDR3 plus reference TRBV29-1 and TRBJ1-1, the full variable domain is SAVISQKPSRDICQRGTSLTIQCQVDSQVTMMFWYRQQPGQSLTLIATANQGSEATYESGFVIDKFPISRPNLTFSTLTVSNMSPEDSSIYLCSVAGFGVTEAFFGQGTRLTVV.

This chain joins TRBV30 and TRBJ1-5; TRBD1 matches at 9 bases. V lost 1 base to trimming and J lost 1 base; unmatched junction nucleotides: 5. The CDR3 is 16 amino acids. Per germline, CDR1 GTSNPN and CDR2 SVGIG (reference sequence). CDR3 coding DNA: TGTGCCTGGAGTGGGCCAGGGACAGGGAGCAATCAGCCCCAGCATTTT. Translated: CAWSGPGTGSNQPQHF.

The gene calls are TRBV6-1 and TRBJ1-2; 11 bases are a match to TRBD1. The germline gives CDR1 MNHNS, CDR2 SASEGT. This CDR3 is 13 amino acids long. V gave up 5 bases and J gave up 7 bases; unmatched junction bases: 3. CDR3 amino acids: CASSPGTGGGYTF. Written as DNA, the CDR3 is TGTGCCAGCAGTCCCGGGACAGGGGGTGGCTACACCTTC.

Written as DNA, the CDR3 is TGCGCCAGCAGCTTCGACGGGGTGTATGGCTACACCTTC. Translated: CASSFDGVYGYTF. V and J are TRBV5-1 and TRBJ1-2; no clear D. The CDR3 covers 13 residues. Germline-derived CDR1 and CDR2 are SGHRS and YFSETQ. V was trimmed by 2 bases and J by 5 bases, leaving 10 bases between them. The full variable domain, rest sourced from reference TRBV5-1 and TRBJ1-2, is KAGVTQTPRYLIKTRGQQVTLSCSPISGHRSVSWYQQTPGQGLQFLFEYFSETQRNKGNFPGRFSGRQFSNSRSEMNVSTLELGDSALYLCASSFDGVYGYTFGSGTRLTVV.

This clonotype occurred once. The gene calls are TRBV27 and TRBJ2-7; possible D gene TRBD1, 6 bases. The CDR3 is made up of 13 amino acids. Trimming cost V 6 bases and J 3 bases, with 12 bases left between them. The germline V gene encodes CDR1 MNHEY and CDR2 SMNVEV (reference sequence). The CDR3 nucleotides are TGTGCCAGCAGCCGCCAGGGGTACTACGAGCAGTACTTC. Residues: CASSRQGYYEQYF.

About this clonotype: The junction does not match germline at one end; this may be a read error. The chain joins TRBV5-1 to TRBJ2-7; weak D call: TRBD1 (6 bases). The CDR3 extends over 12 amino acids. The germline V gene has CDR1 SGHRS and CDR2 YFSETQ. CDR3 sequence: CASSLIGTPTIF. DNA of the CDR3: TGCGCCAGCAGCTTGATTGGGACACCCACAATCTTC.

The chain recombines TRBV10-1 with TRBJ2-2; 8 bases align to TRBD2. This CDR3 comprises 16 residues. The germline gives CDR1 WNHNN, CDR2 SYGVQD (reference sequence). V shed 0 bases, J shed 3 bases, and the junction held 3 bases outside the gene matches. CDR3 coding DNA: TGCGCCAGCAGTGAGTCTCAAGCGGGGGACACCGGGGAGCTGTTTTTT. Its translation: CASSESQAGDTGELFF.

The chain carries TRBV11-2 and TRBJ2-2; maybe TRBD2 (5 bases). V was trimmed by 1 base and J by 6 bases, leaving 9 bases between them. The germline CDR1 and CDR2 sequences are SGHAT and FQNNGV. The CDR3 loop spans 14 amino acids. DNA of the CDR3: TGTGCCAGCAGCTTAGGGCTCGGGGCCGGGGAGCTGTTTTTT. This codes for CASSLGLGAGELFF.